This entry describes one TCR beta chain. From germline, CDR1 is SGHRS and CDR2 YFSETQ. The CDR3 length is 15 residues. V trimming: 0 bases; J trimming: 8 bases; junction bases outside the gene matches: 7. This sample was taken from a study of blood T cells in healthy people across ages. Each of the donors had roughly 9.1 milliliters of peripheral blood drawn into EDTA-treated Vacutainer tubes. It was with a sample-barcoded 5' primer and a J-beta primer mix that a second PCR of roughly 7 to 12 cycles was run. TCRdb fed the 5' RACE reads into MiXCR, producing one record per CDR3 protein. The sample has under 2,000,000 distinct CDR3 sequences; 40% to 55% are singletons.

This TCR was recovered from a woman aged 40 to 49 in good health. The chain couples TRBV5-1 to TRBJ2-1; 8 bases match TRBD1. The sequencing sample was made of blood. Here the CDR3 DNA reads TGCGCCAGCAGCTTGGCGGACAGGGCTTACTATGAGCAGTTCTTC. Its protein is CASSLADRAYYEQFF.